This TCR beta chain was sequenced for a study of read filtering for tumor transcriptome and immune sequencing. At the level of the study: Mean patient age was roughly 72 years, range about 47 to 85; 17 male, around 15 female. Study results and limitations: Dropping single-read clonotypes raised IR-seq and RNA-seq shared-clonotype correlation.

The CDR3 runs 17 residues. CDR1 is DFQATT and CDR2 is SNEGSKA in the germline V gene (reference sequence). The trim removed 0 bases at V and 10 bases at J, leaving 12 bases unmatched. Concerning this clonotype: Its antigen is not identified.

Bone marrow was sampled from every patient at the time of active disease. From about 400 ng of RNA, a library with molecular barcoded alpha/delta and beta/gamma adaptors was made. Via MiXCR, TCRdb re-called the reads, giving one row per CDR3 protein. This table holds about 24,000 distinct CDR3 sequences, 20% to 25% found once. The specimen sequenced was a population of CD138-negative cells sorted from bone marrow. This TCR was recovered from a donor at least 40 years old with multiple myeloma. The rearrangement joins TRBV20-1 to TRBJ2-1, with TRBD2 identical over 13 bases. The DNA for the CDR3 is TGCAGTGCTAGAGATCTGGGACTAGCGGGATCTCAGGGCGAGCAGTTCTTC. Encoded protein: CSARDLGLAGSQGEQFF.